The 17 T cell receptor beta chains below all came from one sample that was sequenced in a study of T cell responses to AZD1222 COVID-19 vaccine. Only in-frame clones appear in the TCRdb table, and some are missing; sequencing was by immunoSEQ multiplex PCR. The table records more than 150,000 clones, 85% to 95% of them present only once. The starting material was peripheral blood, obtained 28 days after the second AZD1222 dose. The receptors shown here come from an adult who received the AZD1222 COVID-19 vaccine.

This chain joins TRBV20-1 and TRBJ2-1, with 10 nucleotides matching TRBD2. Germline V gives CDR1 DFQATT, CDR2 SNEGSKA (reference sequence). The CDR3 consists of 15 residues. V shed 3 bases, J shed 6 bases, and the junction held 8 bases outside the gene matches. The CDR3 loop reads CSASGASGGLNEQFF. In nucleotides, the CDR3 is TGCAGTGCTAGTGGGGCTAGCGGGGGTCTCAATGAGCAGTTCTTC.

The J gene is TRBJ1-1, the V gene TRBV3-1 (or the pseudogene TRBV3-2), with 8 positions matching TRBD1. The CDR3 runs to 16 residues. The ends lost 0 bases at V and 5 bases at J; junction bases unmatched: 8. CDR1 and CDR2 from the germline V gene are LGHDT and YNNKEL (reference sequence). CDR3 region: CASSQESGQGRTEAFF. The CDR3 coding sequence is TGTGCCAGCAGCCAAGAAAGCGGACAGGGTAGGACTGAAGCTTTCTTT.

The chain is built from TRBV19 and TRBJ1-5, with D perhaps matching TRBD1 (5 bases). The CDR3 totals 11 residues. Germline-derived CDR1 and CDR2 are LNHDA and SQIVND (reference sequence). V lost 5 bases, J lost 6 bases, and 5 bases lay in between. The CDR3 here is CASSQGQPQHF. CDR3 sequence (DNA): TGTGCCAGTAGTCAGGGTCAGCCCCAGCATTTT.

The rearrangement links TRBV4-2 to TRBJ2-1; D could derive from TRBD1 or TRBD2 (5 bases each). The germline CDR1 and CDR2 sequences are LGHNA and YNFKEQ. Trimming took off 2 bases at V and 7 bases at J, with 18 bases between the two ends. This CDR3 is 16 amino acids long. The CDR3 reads CASSQIVGVVANEQFF. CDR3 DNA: TGTGCCAGCAGCCAAATCGTGGGGGTGGTTGCGAATGAGCAGTTCTTC.

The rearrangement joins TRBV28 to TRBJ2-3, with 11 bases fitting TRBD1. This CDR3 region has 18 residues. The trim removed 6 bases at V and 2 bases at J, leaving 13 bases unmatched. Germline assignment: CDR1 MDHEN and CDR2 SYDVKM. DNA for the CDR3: TGTGCCAGCAGGACGTACCTCGGGGACAGGGGGACCACAGATACGCAGTATTTT. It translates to CASRTYLGDRGTTDTQYF.

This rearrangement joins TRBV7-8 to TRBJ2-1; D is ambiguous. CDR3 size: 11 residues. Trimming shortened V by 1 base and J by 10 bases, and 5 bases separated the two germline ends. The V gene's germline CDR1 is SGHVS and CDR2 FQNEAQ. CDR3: CASSLGGEQFF. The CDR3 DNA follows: TGTGCCAGCAGCTTAGGGGGAGAGCAGTTCTTC. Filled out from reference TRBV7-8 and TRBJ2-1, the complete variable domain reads GAGVSQSPRYKVAKRGQDVALRCDPISGHVSLFWYQQALGQGPEFLTYFQNEAQLDKSGLPSDRFFAERPEGSVSTLKIQRTQQEDSAVYLCASSLGGEQFFGPGTRLTVL.

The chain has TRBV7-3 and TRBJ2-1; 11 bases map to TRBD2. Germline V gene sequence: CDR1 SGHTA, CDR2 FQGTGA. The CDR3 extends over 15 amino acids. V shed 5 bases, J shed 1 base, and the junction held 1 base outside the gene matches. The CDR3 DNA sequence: TGTGCCAGCAGCGTAGCGGGAGGGTCCTACAATGAGCAGTTCTTC. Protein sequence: CASSVAGGSYNEQFF. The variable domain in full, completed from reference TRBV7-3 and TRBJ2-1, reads GAGVSQTPSNKVTEKGKYVELRCDPISGHTALYWYRQSLGQGPEFLIYFQGTGAADDSGLPNDRFFAVRPEGSVSTLKIQRTERGDSAVYLCASSVAGGSYNEQFFGPGTRLTVL.

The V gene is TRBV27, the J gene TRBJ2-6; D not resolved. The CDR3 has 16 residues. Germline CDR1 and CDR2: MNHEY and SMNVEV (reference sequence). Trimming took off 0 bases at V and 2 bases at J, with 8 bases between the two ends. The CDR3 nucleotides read TGTGCCAGCAGTTTATCTTTCGTACCTGGGGCCAACGTCCTGACTTTC. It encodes CASSLSFVPGANVLTF.

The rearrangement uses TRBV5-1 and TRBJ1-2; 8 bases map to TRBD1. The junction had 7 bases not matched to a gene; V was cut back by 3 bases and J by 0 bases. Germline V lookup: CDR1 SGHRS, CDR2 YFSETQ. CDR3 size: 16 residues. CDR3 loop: CASSSGGQASNYGYTF. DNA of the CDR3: TGCGCCAGCAGCTCGGGGGGACAGGCGTCTAACTATGGCTACACCTTC.

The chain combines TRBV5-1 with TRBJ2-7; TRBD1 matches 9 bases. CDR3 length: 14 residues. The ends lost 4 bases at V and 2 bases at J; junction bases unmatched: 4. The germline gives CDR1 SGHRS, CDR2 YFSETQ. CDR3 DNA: TGCGCCAGCAGCGCCTACAGGGGGCCCTACGAGCAGTACTTC. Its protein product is CASSAYRGPYEQYF.

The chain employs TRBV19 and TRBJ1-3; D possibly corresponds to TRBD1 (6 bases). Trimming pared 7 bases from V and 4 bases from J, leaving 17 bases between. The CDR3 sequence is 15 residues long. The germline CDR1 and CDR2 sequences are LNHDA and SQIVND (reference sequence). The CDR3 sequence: CASKTTRQGGNTIYF. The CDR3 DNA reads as TGTGCCAGTAAGACCACCAGGCAGGGGGGAAACACCATATATTTT.

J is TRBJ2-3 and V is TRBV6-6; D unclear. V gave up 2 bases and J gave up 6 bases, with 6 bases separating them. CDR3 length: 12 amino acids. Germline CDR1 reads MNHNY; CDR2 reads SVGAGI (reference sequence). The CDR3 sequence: CASSYGMDTQYF. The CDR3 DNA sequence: TGTGCCAGCAGTTACGGGATGGATACGCAGTATTTT.

CDR3 DNA sequence: TGTGCCAGCAGCCCACGGAGGGGATCCTACGAGCAGTACTTC. This sequence encodes CASSPRRGSYEQYF. This chain joins TRBV7-2 and TRBJ2-7; maybe TRBD2 (6 bases). The V end lost 5 bases, the J end lost 1 base, and 12 bases lay between the germline ends. Germline V lookup: CDR1 SGHTA, CDR2 FQGNSA. The CDR3 is 14 amino acids.

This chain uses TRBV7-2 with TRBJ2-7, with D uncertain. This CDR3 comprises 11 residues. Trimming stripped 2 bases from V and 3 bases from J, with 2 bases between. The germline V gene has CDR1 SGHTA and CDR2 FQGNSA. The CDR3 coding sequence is TGTGCCAGCAGCTTAAGCTACGAGCAGTACTTC. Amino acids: CASSLSYEQYF.

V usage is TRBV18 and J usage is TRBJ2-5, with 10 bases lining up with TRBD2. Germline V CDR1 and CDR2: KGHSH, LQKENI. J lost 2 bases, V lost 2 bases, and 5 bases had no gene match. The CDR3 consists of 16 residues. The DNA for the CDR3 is TGTGCCAGCTCACCAGCCCCACTAGCGGGACAAGAGACCCAGTACTTC. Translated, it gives CASSPAPLAGQETQYF.

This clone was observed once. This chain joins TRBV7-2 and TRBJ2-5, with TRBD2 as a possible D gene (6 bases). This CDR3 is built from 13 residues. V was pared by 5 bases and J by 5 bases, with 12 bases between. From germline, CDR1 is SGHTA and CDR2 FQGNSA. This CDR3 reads CASSIGLFETQYF. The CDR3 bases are TGTGCCAGCAGCATCGGACTATTTGAGACCCAGTACTTC.

The CDR3 is CASSSPWGSGSHEQFF. The CDR3 DNA sequence: TGTGCCAGCAGCTCCCCTTGGGGTAGCGGGAGTCATGAGCAGTTCTTC. This chain links TRBV7-9 with TRBJ2-1; 9 positions agree with TRBD2. Germline-derived CDR1 and CDR2 are SEHNR and FQNEAQ (reference sequence). The CDR3 extends over 16 amino acids. V dropped 4 bases and J dropped 8; count of bases not matched to a gene: 12.